Below, 13 T cell receptor beta chains from the same sample are listed, as sequenced in a study of blood T cell repertoires in COVID-19. Measured with immunoSEQ multiplex PCR; TCRdb has only the in-frame clones, and not every one. The table has approximately 250,000 clones, roughly 88% seen once. Sequencing was done on a sample of PBMCs or T cells enriched from blood (not recorded which). These receptors all stem from a middle-aged woman with acute COVID-19.

This clone appeared many times. The rearrangement uses TRBV4-2 and TRBJ1-1; D gene uncertain. Trimming left V 3 bases short and J 4 bases short, with 12 bases between. Germline CDR1 LGHNA, CDR2 YNFKEQ. CDR3 length: 14 residues. CDR3 sequence reads: CASSHPGGPTEAFF. The CDR3 DNA sequence: TGTGCCAGCAGCCACCCAGGCGGGCCCACTGAAGCTTTCTTT.

This clone was detected only a few times. This chain joins TRBV4-2 and TRBJ1-6; no definite D call. Germline assignment: CDR1 LGHNA and CDR2 YNFKEQ. Trimming removed 4 bases from V and 9 bases from J, with 13 bases in between. The CDR3 consists of 14 residues. CDR3 DNA: TGTGCCAGCAGCCCCCCGGCCGCTAGTTCACCCCTCCACTTT. Amino acid sequence: CASSPPAASSPLHF.

The chain joins TRBV5-8 to TRBJ1-4, with TRBD1 as a possible D gene (6 bases). CDR1 is SGHTS, CDR2 YDEGEE, per germline. The CDR3 has 14 amino acids. V was trimmed by 3 bases and J by 2 bases, leaving 8 bases between them. The CDR3 DNA follows: TGTGCCAGCAGCTCTGGACAGACTAATGAAAAACTGTTTTTT. Amino acids: CASSSGQTNEKLFF.

This sequence joins TRBV3-1 (or the pseudogene TRBV3-2) and TRBJ2-2; 7 bases fit TRBD1. Germline V gives CDR1 LGHDT, CDR2 YNNKEL (reference sequence). CDR3 size: 15 residues. V was clipped by 4 bases and J by 4 bases; unmatched bases: 6. For the CDR3, the DNA is TGTGCCAGCAGCCCGGTGACAGGGTTCACCGGGGAGCTGTTTTTT. Its protein is CASSPVTGFTGELFF.

This clone was seen once. This chain uses TRBV7-9 with TRBJ1-1; possibly TRBD1 for D (6 bases). Germline CDR1 SEHNR, CDR2 FQNEAQ (reference sequence). V lost 5 bases, J lost 5 bases, and 12 bases lay in between. The CDR3 is 13 amino acids. The chain's CDR3 is CASSAQGLTEAFF. The CDR3 region has the DNA TGTGCCAGCAGCGCACAGGGTCTAACTGAAGCTTTCTTT.

CDR3 sequence: CASRGQGATNEKLFF. The CDR3 DNA reads as TGTGCCAGCCGGGGACAGGGGGCAACTAATGAAAAACTGTTTTTT. The V and J genes are TRBV2 and TRBJ1-4; TRBD1 aligns across 11 bases. CDR1 is SNHLY and CDR2 is FYNNEI in the germline V gene. The CDR3 has 15 residues. V dropped 8 bases and J dropped 0; count of bases not matched to a gene: 2.

The chain couples TRBV5-4 to TRBJ2-2, with 7 nucleotides matching TRBD1. Germline V lookup: CDR1 SGHNT, CDR2 YYREEE (reference sequence). With V trimmed by 2 bases and J by 3 bases, 7 bases remained unmatched. The CDR3 extends over 16 amino acids. This CDR3 reads CASSFGLTGDTGELFF. The CDR3 nucleotides are TGTGCCAGCAGCTTTGGACTCACAGGGGACACCGGGGAGCTGTTTTTT.

The chain carries TRBV3-1 (or the pseudogene TRBV3-2) and TRBJ2-1; 10 nucleotides line up with TRBD2. V shed 1 base, J shed 3 bases, and the junction held 3 bases outside the gene matches. The CDR3 has 16 residues. Per the germline V gene, CDR1 is LGHDT and CDR2 is YNNKEL (reference sequence). The CDR3 nucleotides read TGTGCCAGCAGCCAAGGTCTAGCGGGGGTCTACAATGAGCAGTTCTTC. It translates to CASSQGLAGVYNEQFF.

The chain carries TRBV19 and TRBJ1-1; D is unresolved. The ends were cut back, 7 bases at V and 1 base at J, with 10 bases in the middle. Germline CDR1 is LNHDA and CDR2 is SQIVND (reference sequence). The CDR3 sequence is 13 residues long. CDR3 sequence (DNA): TGTGCCAGTAATAGCCGTACGAACACTGAAGCTTTCTTT. This sequence encodes CASNSRTNTEAFF.

This clone was counted only a few times. This chain uses TRBV5-8 with TRBJ2-5, with TRBD2 matching 14 bases. The V gene end was trimmed by 4 bases and the J gene end by 10 bases; junction bases not matched to a gene: 9. The CDR3 runs 15 residues. The V gene's germline CDR1 is SGHTS and CDR2 YDEGEE. The CDR3 DNA is TGTGCCAGCAGCGTGGGACTAGCGGGAGTTCGATACCAGTACTTC. The encoded protein is CASSVGLAGVRYQYF.

The V call is TRBV4-3, the J call TRBJ2-5, with 9 nucleotides matching TRBD1. V shed 4 bases and J 5 bases; nucleotides not matched to a gene: 5. The V gene's germline CDR1 is LGHNA and CDR2 YSLEER. The CDR3 consists of 14 residues. The DNA for the CDR3 is TGCGCCAGCAGCCGGGGACAGGGTAGGGAGACCCAGTACTTC. It encodes CASSRGQGRETQYF.

The V gene is TRBV10-2, the J gene TRBJ2-7; the D gene is possibly TRBD1 (5 bases). Germline V CDR1 and CDR2: WSHSY, SAAADI. With 0 bases removed from V and 9 bases from J, the gap between germline ends came to 18 bases. This CDR3 is 15 amino acids long. The CDR3: CASSESQVPTVGQYV. CDR3 bases: TGCGCCAGCAGTGAGTCGCAGGTTCCGACAGTGGGGCAGTACGTC.

The chain is built from TRBV7-2 and TRBJ2-5; 8 bases match TRBD2. Trimming cost V 5 bases and J 1 base; bases outside gene matches: 12. The CDR3 has 17 residues. Germline V gene lookup returns CDR1 SGHTA and CDR2 FQGNSA. CDR3 sequence: CASSPNLLAGGQETQYF. In DNA form, the CDR3 reads TGTGCCAGCAGCCCTAACCTCCTGGCGGGGGGCCAAGAGACCCAGTACTTC.